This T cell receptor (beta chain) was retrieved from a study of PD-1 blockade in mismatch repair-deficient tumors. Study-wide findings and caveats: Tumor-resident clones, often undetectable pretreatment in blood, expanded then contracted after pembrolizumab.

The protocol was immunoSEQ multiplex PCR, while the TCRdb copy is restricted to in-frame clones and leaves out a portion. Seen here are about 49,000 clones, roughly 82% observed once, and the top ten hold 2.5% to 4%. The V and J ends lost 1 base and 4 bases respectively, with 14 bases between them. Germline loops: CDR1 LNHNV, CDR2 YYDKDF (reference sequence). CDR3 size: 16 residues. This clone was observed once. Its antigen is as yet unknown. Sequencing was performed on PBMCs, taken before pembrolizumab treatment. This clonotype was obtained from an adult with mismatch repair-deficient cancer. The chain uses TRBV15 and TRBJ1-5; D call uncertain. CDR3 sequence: CATSRASFSGNQPQHF. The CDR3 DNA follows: TGTGCCACCAGCAGAGCTTCCTTTTCGGGGAATCAGCCCCAGCATTTT.